The text below deals with one T cell receptor beta chain. The sample holds a few counts of this clone. Its antigen remains undetermined. It has no much larger one-base neighbor in the sample; base qualities were not kept. The data derive from a study of cytomegalovirus exposure and HLA in healthy donors (dated by TCRdb to the late 2010s). A note on the overall study: According to an earlier analysis of a few hundred of the donors, some 180 million T cells yielded some 110 million unique TCR beta sequences and approximately 280 Gb of sequence data. An early release that covered 500 to 800 HLA-typed donors contained about 290 gigabases of sequencing data and around 80 million unique TCR sequences. Among the approximately 430 genotyped donors, roughly 80% belonged to the genetic ancestry cluster associated with self-reported Caucasian donors. The study was designed to test whether signatures of past pathogen exposure could be identified by cataloging public T cell receptors. Using immunosequencing, the study profiled T cell repertoires from 550 to 750 subjects and related those repertoires to cytomegalovirus serostatus. A separate validation cohort of roughly 130 different subjects was used in addition to the roughly 700-subject first cohort. High-throughput TCR immunosequencing, statistical association of individual TCRs with disease status, and machine learning were combined to predict cytomegalovirus infection status. A later analysis re-examined previously published TCR beta repertoires from just over 650 donors and added high-resolution HLA genotyping to investigate patterns of TCR occurrence. The later analysis used no new phenotypic data to find candidate immune exposures, relying instead on TCR beta sequences and their occurrence across donors. To decide whether each TCR beta V gene segment behaved as functional or pseudogenic, an earlier analysis of some 600 of the donors relied on high-throughput TCR beta sequencing. Donor age, sex, ethnicity and CMV serostatus were collected together with the repertoire data. A later genetic analysis used genome-wide SNP genotypes for about 60% of the roughly 700 donors, treating that subset as a discovery cohort. Every repertoire in the discovery cohort had been generated on one and the same sequencing platform. HLA typing covered class I and class II loci at four-digit resolution. Typing coverage differed by locus: A, B, C, DRB1 and DQB1 were typed in about 629-640 donors, DQA1 in approximately 520, DPA1 in nearly 610, and DPB1 in just under 480. About five DR-DQ haplotypes were treated as single units for association and clustering because of strong linkage in the cohort. Across 300 to 500 genotyped donors of the cohort, an average of approximately 220,000 unique TCR beta nucleotide sequences per donor were sequenced, and approximately 17% of those sequences were non-productive. Results the study describes overall, beyond this receptor: Only TCR beta chains were sequenced in this cohort, and the absence of alpha or paired-chain data limited detectable features. A few of the identified cytomegalovirus-associated TCR beta chains were confirmed in vitro to be specific for cytomegalovirus antigens. Assigning TCR associations to individual alleles was difficult when HLA alleles, especially DR and DQ, strongly co-occurred. Because HLA typing was missing for some donors at each locus, association tests included only the typed subset. Several of the top co-occurrence clusters appeared to be linked to parvovirus B19, influenza, CMV and Epstein-Barr virus, according to a later analysis. Most CMV-associated TCR beta chains appeared to be HLA-restricted in a later analysis, and the HLA associations seemed to be driven largely by CMV exposure. An earlier analysis of several hundred of the donors showed that most TCR beta V segments appeared in productive rearrangements either about 90% or about 30% of the time, which broadly matched IMGT annotations. A later analysis found that TCR association rates varied across HLA loci, with DRB1 alleles showing the most associated TCRs and HLA-C alleles the fewest. In the study, around 160 TCR beta chains were listed as associated with cytomegalovirus. Because the 87-base-pair reads could not distinguish some IMGT-functional V segments, including TRBV6-2 and TRBV6-3, those segments were excluded. An association between a missense DCLRE1C variant and V-gene and J-gene trimming of TCR beta chains was found in a later genetic analysis and replicated in an independent cohort. A later analysis found that HLA-associated TCR beta chains were more clonally expanded and had lower generation probabilities than equally common non-associated chains. Because counts were too low, around 18 rarely observed V segments, including chromosome 9 orphons, were left out of the earlier analysis of about 620 of the donors. Most TCR sequences were seen in very few donors, while some public TCRs were found in many individuals. A later analysis associated 16,951 TCR beta sequences with specific HLA alleles at a false discovery rate of 0.05. A further reported finding was that TCR beta sequences accurately predicted the HLA-A and HLA-B alleles for most subjects in the first cohort. According to a later genetic analysis, donors in an Asian-associated ancestry cluster had fewer N-insertions in productive TCRs than the approximately 650-donor mean. In both the original and validation cohorts, the classifier was reported to diagnose cytomegalovirus status with high specificity and sensitivity. It was suggested by the authors that the approach could potentially be generalized to other disease states and immunological phenotypes. A cluster of highly shared sequence variants was judged likely to represent a technical artifact of the sequencing pipeline. Linkage disequilibrium might explain the correlated functional status among segregating V segments, but an unknown experimental factor could not be ruled out. Presence/absence analyses assumed roughly uniform sequencing depth across donors, an assumption that may not hold. Immune exposure information for the cohort was limited to CMV serostatus.

Receptor amplification or capture employed the immunoSEQ multiplex PCR assay. A mixture of 60 forward primers for TCR Vbeta segments and 13 reverse primers for TCR Jbeta segments was used in the multiplex PCR. Amplification of the CDR3 region of rearranged TCR beta genes was performed with a multiplex PCR assay on genomic DNA. On the Illumina HiSeq System, the amplified TCR beta libraries were sequenced as 87-base-pair reads. On the authors' methods: Across the 500 to 850 repertoires, a later analysis counted about 81 million unique TCR beta chains, about 10 million of which were shared by at least two donors. Raw reads were error-corrected and collapsed into unique sequences by a nearest-neighbor algorithm in which closely related sequences were merged to remove PCR and sequencing errors. CDR3 sequences were aligned to IMGT reference sequences to assign V, D and J gene segments. For a sequence to be retained, a match of at least six nucleotides was required to both a V gene segment and a J gene segment. A rearrangement counted as productive if the CDR3 had no stop codons and remained in frame with V and J, and every other rearrangement counted as non-productive. CDR3 was defined according to IMGT convention as the region running from the second conserved V-encoded cysteine to the conserved J-encoded phenylalanine. In an earlier analysis of just under 600 of the donors, sequences lacking an unambiguous match to a single V gene segment were excluded. In an earlier analysis of 587 of the donors, V segments were called functional above 56.7% productive rearrangements and were called segregating when the between-donor standard deviation exceeded 5%. A statistical classification framework was developed to diagnose cytomegalovirus status using the catalog of TCR beta chain sequences. A later analysis assigned V and J genes by comparing TCR nucleotide sequences with IMGT/GENE-DB human TR gene sequences. A later analysis assigned CDR3 sequences and most-parsimonious VDJ recombination scenarios with the TCRdist pipeline. In a later analysis, each TCR beta chain was defined by its CDR3 amino acid sequence together with its V-gene family, and reads lacking a unique V-gene family were excluded. To address suspected cross-contamination and a sequencing artifact, a later analysis removed a few hundred highly shared, low-generation-probability nucleotide sequences. In a later analysis, a clonal expansion index was calculated for each public chain from normalized within-repertoire ranks of inferred template counts. Generation probabilities in a later analysis came from a VDJ recombination model fitted to out-of-frame rearrangements, and those results were checked against IGoR. In a later analysis, TCR-TCR, TCR-HLA and TCR-CMV co-occurrence was scored with hypergeometric tests, and a repertoire-size bias correction was applied to TCR pairs. False discovery rates were estimated in a later analysis by permuting HLA or CMV assignments 20 times. In a later analysis, co-occurring TCRs were grouped using DBSCAN, and TCRdist sequence similarity was added for clustering within HLA-allele-positive subsets. For co-occurrence clustering, repertoires with fewer than 30,000 or more than 120,000 public chains were excluded, along with several repertoires with anomalous nucleotide sharing. In its TCRdb copy, this immuneACCESS table keeps in-frame sequences only and misses some clones. Where compared with another copy, unresolved V genes explain less than half of these, and the others have no known cause. Clonal size and the V and J genes are those of that table, whereas D and trimming came from the DNA. The sample table holds about 130,000 clones, of which roughly four fifths were seen once. Just under 2% of the sample is taken by the ten largest.

V and J are trimmed by 5 bases and 0 bases, and the gene matches miss 7 bases of the junction. CDR1 and CDR2, looked up from the germline V gene (reference sequence), are PRHDT and FYEKMQ. From its cysteine to its phenylalanine, the CDR3 spans 16 amino acids. Only the CDR3 DNA stays, 48 bases, in frame from base 1. The cohort was made up of under 800 healthy bone marrow donors. Cohort members were all nominally healthy when sampled, although unrecorded immune exposures were likely present. The donor was CMV seronegative and belonged to the group of 320 or so seronegative cohort members. A peripheral blood sample was collected from each donor, and TCR beta sequencing was performed on peripheral blood mononuclear cells. The Qiagen DNeasy Blood Extraction Kit was used to extract genomic DNA from the blood cell samples.

Material: PBMCs. Recombination joined TRBV13 with TRBJ2-1, with TRBD1 identical over 7 junction bases. The origin of this receptor is a man in his forties or fifties in good health and CMV-seronegative. The bases are TGTGCCAGCAGCGCCACGACAGGGAGCTCCTACAATGAGCAGTTCTTC. Its coded protein is CASSATTGSSYNEQFF.